Described below is a single T cell receptor beta chain sequence and its context. The source of the sample is a study of blood T cell repertoires in COVID-19. Study context: Some COVID-19 samples were acute and others convalescent; all came from the United States, Italy and Spain. Sample material is recorded as cDNA or gDNA derived from T cells, B-cell-depleted T cells, or PBMCs.

CDR1 SGHAT and CDR2 FQNNGV come from the germline V gene. The CDR3 runs 15 residues. V was clipped by 0 bases and J by 4 bases; unmatched bases: 6. Clones were sequenced by immunoSEQ multiplex PCR, and TCRdb holds only the in-frame ones, with some missing. The sample carries roughly 85,000 clones, around 77% recorded once. The specimen sequenced was peripheral blood. The origin of this receptor is a human donor in a cohort sampled during active COVID-19. The gene calls are TRBV11-2 and TRBJ2-7, with 7 positions matching TRBD1. The CDR3 reads CASSLDPNRGYEQYF. The CDR3 DNA reads TGTGCCAGCAGCTTAGATCCGAACAGGGGATACGAGCAGTACTTC.